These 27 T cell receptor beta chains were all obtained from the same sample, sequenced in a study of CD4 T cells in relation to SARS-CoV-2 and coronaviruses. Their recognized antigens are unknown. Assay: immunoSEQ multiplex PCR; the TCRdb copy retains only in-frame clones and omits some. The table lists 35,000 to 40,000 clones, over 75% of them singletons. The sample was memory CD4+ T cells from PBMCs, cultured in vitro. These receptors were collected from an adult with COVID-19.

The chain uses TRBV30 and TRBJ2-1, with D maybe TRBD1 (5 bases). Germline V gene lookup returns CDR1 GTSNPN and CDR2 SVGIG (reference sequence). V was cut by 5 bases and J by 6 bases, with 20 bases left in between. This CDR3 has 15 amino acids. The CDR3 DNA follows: TGTGCCTGGCAACGGAAGGGGATACCCCTCAATGAGCAGTTCTTC. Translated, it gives CAWQRKGIPLNEQFF.

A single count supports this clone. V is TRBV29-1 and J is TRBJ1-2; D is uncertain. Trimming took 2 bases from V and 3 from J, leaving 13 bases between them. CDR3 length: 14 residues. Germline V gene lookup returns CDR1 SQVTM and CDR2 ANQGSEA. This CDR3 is CSVENVSGYYGYTF. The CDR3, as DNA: TGCAGCGTTGAAAATGTATCTGGGTACTATGGCTACACCTTC.

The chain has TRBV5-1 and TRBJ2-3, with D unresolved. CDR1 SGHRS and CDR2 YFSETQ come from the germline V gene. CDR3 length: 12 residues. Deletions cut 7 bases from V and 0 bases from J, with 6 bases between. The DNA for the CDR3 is TGCGCCAGCCGAATAAGCACAGATACGCAGTATTTT. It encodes CASRISTDTQYF.

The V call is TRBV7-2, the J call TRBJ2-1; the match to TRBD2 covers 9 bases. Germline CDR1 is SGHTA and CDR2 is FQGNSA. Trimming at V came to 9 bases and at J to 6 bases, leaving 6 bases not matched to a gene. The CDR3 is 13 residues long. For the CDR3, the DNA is TGTGCCAGTCCTAGCGGGATCGTCAATGAGCAGTTCTTC. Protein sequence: CASPSGIVNEQFF.

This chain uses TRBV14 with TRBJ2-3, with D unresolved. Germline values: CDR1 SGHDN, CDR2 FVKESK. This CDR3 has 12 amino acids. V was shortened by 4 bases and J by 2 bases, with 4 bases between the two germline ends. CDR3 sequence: CASSLFTDTQYF. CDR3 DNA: TGTGCCAGCAGCCTTTTCACAGATACGCAGTATTTT.

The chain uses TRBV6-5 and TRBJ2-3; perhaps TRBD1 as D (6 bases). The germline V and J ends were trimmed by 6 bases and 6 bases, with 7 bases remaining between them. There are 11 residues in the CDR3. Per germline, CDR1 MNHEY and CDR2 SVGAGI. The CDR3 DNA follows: TGTGCCAGCAGGAGGGGGGATACGCAGTATTTT. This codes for CASRRGDTQYF.

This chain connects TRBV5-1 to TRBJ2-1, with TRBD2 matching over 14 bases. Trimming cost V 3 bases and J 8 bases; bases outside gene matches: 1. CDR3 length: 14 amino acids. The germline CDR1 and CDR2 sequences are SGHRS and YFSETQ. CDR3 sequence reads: CASSSGLAGDEQFF. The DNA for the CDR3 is TGCGCCAGCAGCTCGGGACTAGCGGGAGATGAGCAGTTCTTC.

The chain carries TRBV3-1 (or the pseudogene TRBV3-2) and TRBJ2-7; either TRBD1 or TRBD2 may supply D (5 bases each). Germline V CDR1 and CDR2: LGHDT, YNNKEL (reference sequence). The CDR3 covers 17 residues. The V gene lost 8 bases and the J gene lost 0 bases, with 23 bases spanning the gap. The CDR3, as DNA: TGTGCCAGCTGCCGAGGGTGCCACCGGGGCACCTCCTACGAGCAGTACTTC. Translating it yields CASCRGCHRGTSYEQYF.

The CDR3 loop reads CASSYDSQGSYEQYF. The CDR3 DNA is TGTGCCAGCAGTTACGATTCCCAGGGTTCCTACGAGCAGTACTTC. The chain carries TRBV6-2 or TRBV6-3 and TRBJ2-7; a weak D match, TRBD1 (5 bases). The CDR3 runs 15 residues. V shed 2 bases and J shed 1 base, with 12 bases lying between them. Germline assignment: CDR1 MNHEY and CDR2 SVGEGT.

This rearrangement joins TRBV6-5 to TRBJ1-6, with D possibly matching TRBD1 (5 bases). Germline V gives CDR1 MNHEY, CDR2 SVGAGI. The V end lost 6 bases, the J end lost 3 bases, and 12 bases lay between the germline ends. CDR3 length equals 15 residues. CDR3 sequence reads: CASSPRDVYNSPLHF. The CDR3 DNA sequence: TGTGCCAGCAGCCCCCGGGACGTCTATAATTCACCCCTCCACTTT.

In nucleotides, the CDR3 is TGTGCCATCAGTGAATTTCGGGGTTTATCCTACAATGAGCAGTTCTTC. Encoded protein: CAISEFRGLSYNEQFF. This rearrangement joins TRBV10-3 to TRBJ2-1; the D gene is possibly TRBD2 (5 bases). Trimming took 3 bases from V and 1 from J, leaving 13 bases between them. Germline-derived CDR1 and CDR2 are ENHRY and SYGVKD. The CDR3 contains 16 residues.

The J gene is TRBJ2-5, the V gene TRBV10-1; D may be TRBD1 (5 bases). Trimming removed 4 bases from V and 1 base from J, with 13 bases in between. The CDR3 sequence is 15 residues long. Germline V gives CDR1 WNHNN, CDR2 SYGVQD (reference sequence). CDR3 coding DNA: TGCGCCAGCAGTGCGGCGTTAGGGGCCCAAGAGACCCAGTACTTC. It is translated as CASSAALGAQETQYF.

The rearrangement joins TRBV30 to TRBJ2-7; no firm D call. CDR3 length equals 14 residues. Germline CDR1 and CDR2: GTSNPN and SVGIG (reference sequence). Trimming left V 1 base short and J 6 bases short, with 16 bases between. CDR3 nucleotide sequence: TGTGCCTGGAGTGGTATAGCTCTAACCCCCGAGCAGTACTTC. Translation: CAWSGIALTPEQYF. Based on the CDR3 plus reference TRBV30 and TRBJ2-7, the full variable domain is SQTIHQWPATLVQPVGSPLSLECTVEGTSNPNLYWYRQAAGRGLQLLFYSVGIGQISSEVPQNLSASRPQDRQFILSSKKLLLSDSGFYLCAWSGIALTPEQYFGPGTRLTVT.

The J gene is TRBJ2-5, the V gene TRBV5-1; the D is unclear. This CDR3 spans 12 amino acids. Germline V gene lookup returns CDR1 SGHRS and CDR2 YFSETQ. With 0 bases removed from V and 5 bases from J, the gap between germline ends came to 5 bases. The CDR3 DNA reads TGCGCCAGCAGCTTGGGTGAGGAGACCCAGTACTTC. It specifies CASSLGEETQYF. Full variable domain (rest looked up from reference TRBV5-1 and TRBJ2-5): KAGVTQTPRYLIKTRGQQVTLSCSPISGHRSVSWYQQTPGQGLQFLFEYFSETQRNKGNFPGRFSGRQFSNSRSEMNVSTLELGDSALYLCASSLGEETQYFGPGTRLLVL.

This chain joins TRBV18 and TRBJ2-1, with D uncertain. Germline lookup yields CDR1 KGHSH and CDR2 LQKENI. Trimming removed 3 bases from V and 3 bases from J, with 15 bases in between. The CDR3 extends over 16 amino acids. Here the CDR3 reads CASSPSPGGSYNEQFF. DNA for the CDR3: TGTGCCAGCTCACCCTCCCCCGGCGGTAGCTACAATGAGCAGTTCTTC.

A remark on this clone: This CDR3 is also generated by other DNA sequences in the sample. The CDR3 DNA sequence: TGTGCCAGCAGCGTGGAGGGCTCCTACAATGAGCAGTTCTTC. Amino acid sequence: CASSVEGSYNEQFF. The chain carries TRBV9 and TRBJ2-1; weak D call: TRBD2 (6 bases). This CDR3 contains 14 residues. With 2 bases removed from V and 0 bases from J, the gap between germline ends came to 6 bases. Germline CDR1 is SGDLS and CDR2 is YYNGEE.

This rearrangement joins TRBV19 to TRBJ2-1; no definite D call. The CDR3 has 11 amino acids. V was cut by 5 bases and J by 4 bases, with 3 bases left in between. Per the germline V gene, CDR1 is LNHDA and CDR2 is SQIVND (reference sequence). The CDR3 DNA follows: TGTGCCAGTAGTCTGTACAATGAGCAGTTCTTC. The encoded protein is CASSLYNEQFF.

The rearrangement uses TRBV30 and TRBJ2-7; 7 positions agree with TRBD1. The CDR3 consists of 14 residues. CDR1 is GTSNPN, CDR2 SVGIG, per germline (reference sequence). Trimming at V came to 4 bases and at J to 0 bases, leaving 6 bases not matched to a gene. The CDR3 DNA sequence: TGTGCCTGGATGAGGGCAGGGGGCTCCTACGAGCAGTACTTC. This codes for CAWMRAGGSYEQYF.

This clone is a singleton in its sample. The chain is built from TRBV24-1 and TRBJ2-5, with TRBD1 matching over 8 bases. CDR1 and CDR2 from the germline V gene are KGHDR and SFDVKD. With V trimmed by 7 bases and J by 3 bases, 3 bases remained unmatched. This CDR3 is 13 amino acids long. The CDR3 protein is CATRETGEETQYF. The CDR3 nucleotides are TGTGCCACCAGGGAGACAGGGGAAGAGACCCAGTACTTC.

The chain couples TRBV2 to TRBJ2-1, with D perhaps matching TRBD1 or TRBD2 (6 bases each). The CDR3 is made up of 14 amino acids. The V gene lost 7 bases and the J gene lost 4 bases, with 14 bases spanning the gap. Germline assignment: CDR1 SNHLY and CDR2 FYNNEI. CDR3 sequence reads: CASTPRGTYNEQFF. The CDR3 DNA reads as TGTGCCAGCACCCCCCGCGGGACATACAATGAGCAGTTCTTC.

This chain's CDR3 is CASSVLAGSSYEQYF. For the CDR3, the DNA is TGTGCCAGCAGCGTACTAGCGGGATCCTCCTACGAGCAGTACTTC. V gene TRBV27 combines with J gene TRBJ2-7; 10 bases are a match to TRBD2. The length of the CDR3 is 15 residues. Germline CDR1 reads MNHEY; CDR2 reads SMNVEV (reference sequence). The V gene end was trimmed by 6 bases and the J gene end by 0 bases; junction bases not matched to a gene: 5.

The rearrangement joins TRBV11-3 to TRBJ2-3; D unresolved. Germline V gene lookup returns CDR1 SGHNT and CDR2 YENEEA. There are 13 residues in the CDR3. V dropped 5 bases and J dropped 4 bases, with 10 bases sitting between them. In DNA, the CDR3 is TGTGCCAGCAGCGTAGGAGCTGCAGATACGCAGTATTTT. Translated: CASSVGAADTQYF.

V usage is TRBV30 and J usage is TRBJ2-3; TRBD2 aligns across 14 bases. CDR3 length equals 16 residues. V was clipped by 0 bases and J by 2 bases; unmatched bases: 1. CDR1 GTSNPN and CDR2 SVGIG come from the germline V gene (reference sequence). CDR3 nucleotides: TGTGCCTGGAGTGTGGGACTAGCGGGAGACACAGATACGCAGTATTTT. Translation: CAWSVGLAGDTDTQYF.

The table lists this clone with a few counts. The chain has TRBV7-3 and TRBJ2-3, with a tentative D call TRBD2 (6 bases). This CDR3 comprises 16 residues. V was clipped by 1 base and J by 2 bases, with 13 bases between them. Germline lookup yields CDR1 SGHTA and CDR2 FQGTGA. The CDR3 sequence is CASSLSGAGPTDTQYF. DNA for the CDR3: TGTGCCAGCAGCTTAAGCGGGGCAGGGCCCACAGATACGCAGTATTTT.

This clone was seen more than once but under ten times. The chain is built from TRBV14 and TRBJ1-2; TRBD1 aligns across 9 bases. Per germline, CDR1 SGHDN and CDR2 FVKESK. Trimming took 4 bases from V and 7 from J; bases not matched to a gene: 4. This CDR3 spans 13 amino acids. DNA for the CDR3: TGTGCCAGCAGCCTACAGGGGGCCTCTGGCTACACCTTC. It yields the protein CASSLQGASGYTF.

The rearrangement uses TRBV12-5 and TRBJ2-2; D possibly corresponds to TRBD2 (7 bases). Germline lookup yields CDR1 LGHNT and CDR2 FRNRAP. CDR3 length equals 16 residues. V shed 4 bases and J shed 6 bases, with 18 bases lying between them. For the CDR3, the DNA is TGTGCTAGTGGTTCAATGACGGGGGGCGCTTCCGGGGAGCTGTTTTTT. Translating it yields CASGSMTGGASGELFF.

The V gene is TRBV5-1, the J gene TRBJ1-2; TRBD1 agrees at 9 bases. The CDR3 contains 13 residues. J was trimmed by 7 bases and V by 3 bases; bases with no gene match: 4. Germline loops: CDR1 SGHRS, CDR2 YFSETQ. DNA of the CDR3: TGCGCCAGCAGCTCCGGGACAGGGTCTGGCTACACCTTC. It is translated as CASSSGTGSGYTF.